This T cell receptor beta chain was recovered during a study of metastatic and nonmetastatic thyroid tumors. With MiXCR, TCRdb called clones anew from the PCR reads. Among 25,000 to 35,000 clones listed, 4% were seen once. Ahead of thyroid surgery, no patient had received treatment of any kind. The CDR3 covers 14 residues. V gave up 3 bases and J gave up 5 bases, with 13 bases separating them. Germline-derived CDR1 and CDR2 are LNHDA and SQIVND (reference sequence). The material sequenced was blood. The rearrangement uses TRBV19 and TRBJ1-1; tentative D call: TRBD1 (5 bases). The sequence was obtained from a female donor with papillary thyroid cancer or a benign thyroid nodule (not recorded which). Some clones in this sample may be carry-over from other donors' samples. CDR3: CASSIAQGRTEAFF. The CDR3 nucleotides are TGTGCCAGTAGTATTGCCCAGGGACGAACTGAAGCTTTCTTT.